This is a list of T cell receptor beta chains from one sample in a study of blood T cell repertoires in COVID-19. TCRdb's copy holds only in-frame clones and misses some; the assay was immunoSEQ multiplex PCR. The repertoire consists of about 500,000 clones, with 85% to 90% occurring once and the leading ten covering approximately 0.9%. Sequenced material: peripheral blood. Every receptor here comes from a man aged 18 to 30 with COVID-19, enrolled during active disease. The CDR3 runs from the conserved cysteine through the conserved F or W. D genes are given only for firm matches. Size values are once, few and many counts, or a class for expanded clones, and some rows have none.

clone_size d_call j_call v_call cdr3_nt cdr3_aa
- - TRBJ2-7 TRBV10-3 TGTGCCATCGAGGCTGAGAACTCCTACGAGCAGTACTTC CAIEAENSYEQYF
- - TRBJ1-1 TRBV12-3/TRBV12-4 TGTGCCAGCAGTTTCAGGGGCAACACTGAAGCTTTCTTT CASSFRGNTEAFF
- - TRBJ2-7 TRBV21-1 TGTGCCAGCAGCAACCTCGAAAGTAAGGCAACAGGGCTGTCTAGCAAGCGGTCCGAGCAGTACTTC CASSNLESKATGLSSKRSEQYF
many - TRBJ1-6 TRBV27 TGTGCCAGCACCCGAGTGGGGGCGGGCAATTCACCCCTCCACTTT CASTRVGAGNSPLHF
- TRBD2 TRBJ2-7 TRBV18 TGTGCCAGCTCACCGACCCCGAGCGGGAGGTATAGATACGAGCAGTACTTC CASSPTPSGRYRYEQYF
- TRBD2 TRBJ2-4 TRBV7-8 TGTGCCAGCAGCCCCCGGGGTAGCGGGGGGTCGTCAGCCAAAAACATTCAGTACTTC CASSPRGSGGSSAKNIQYF
- - TRBJ2-7 TRBV6-1 TGTGCCAGCAGTGACAGGGGCCGTTCCTCCTACGAGCAGTACTTC CASSDRGRSSYEQYF
- - TRBJ1-4 TRBV29-1 TGCAGCGTTGAAGTTCAGGGGCCGGGACTGTTTTTT CSVEVQGPGLFF
once - TRBJ2-1 TRBV19 TGTGCCAGTAGTATAGGGCGAGCGTGGGTTGAGCAGTTCTTC CASSIGRAWVEQFF
- TRBD1 TRBJ1-5 TRBV2 TGTGCCAGCAATGGACAGGGGGGTCAGCCCCAGCATTTT CASNGQGGQPQHF
- - TRBJ1-2 TRBV30 TGTGCCTGGAAGGGGGACGCACATGGCTACACCTTC CAWKGDAHGYTF
- - TRBJ2-3 TRBV29-1 TGCAGCGTTGGCAGACTAGACCCAGATACGCAGTATTTT CSVGRLDPDTQYF
once - TRBJ1-4 TRBV6-5 TGTGCCACACGGTTAAATGAAAAACTGTTTTTT CATRLNEKLFF